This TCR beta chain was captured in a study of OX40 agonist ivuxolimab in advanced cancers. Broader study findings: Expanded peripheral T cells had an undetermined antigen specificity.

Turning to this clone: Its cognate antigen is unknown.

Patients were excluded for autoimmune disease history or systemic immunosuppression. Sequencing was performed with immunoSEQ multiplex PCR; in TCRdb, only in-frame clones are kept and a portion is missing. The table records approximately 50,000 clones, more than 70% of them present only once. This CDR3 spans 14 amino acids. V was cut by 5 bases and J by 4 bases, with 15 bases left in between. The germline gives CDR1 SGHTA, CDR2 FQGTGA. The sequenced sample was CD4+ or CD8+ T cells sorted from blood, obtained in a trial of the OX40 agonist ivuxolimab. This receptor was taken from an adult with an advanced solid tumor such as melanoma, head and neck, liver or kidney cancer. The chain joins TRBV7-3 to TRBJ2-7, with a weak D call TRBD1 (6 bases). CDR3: CASSLPKTGYEQYF. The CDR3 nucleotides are TGTGCCAGCAGCCTACCTAAAACAGGGTACGAGCAGTACTTC.